A single sample is the source of the 32 T cell receptor beta chains below, sequenced in a study of cytomegalovirus exposure and HLA in healthy donors. The PCR made use of 60 Vbeta and 13 Jbeta primers. The table came from immunoSEQ multiplex PCR; TCRdb's copy has only in-frame clones and leaves some out. Of about 110,000 clones in the sample, roughly 80% were seen once. The specimen was PBMCs. The receptors shown here come from a female donor in good health and CMV-seropositive.

V gene TRBV28 combines with J gene TRBJ2-7, with TRBD2 identical over 7 bases. Germline V CDR1 and CDR2: MDHEN, SYDVKM. CDR3 length: 15 amino acids. V was clipped by 7 bases and J by 5 bases; unmatched bases: 14. The CDR3 nucleotides read TGTGCCAGCACGTCTGGTGGGCGGGAGAGCCACGAGCAGTACTTC. This translates into CASTSGGRESHEQYF.

The V and J genes are TRBV2 and TRBJ2-2, with 8 bases matching TRBD1. Germline V lookup: CDR1 SNHLY, CDR2 FYNNEI. The V gene end was trimmed by 8 bases and the J gene end by 2 bases; junction bases not matched to a gene: 7. This CDR3 spans 15 amino acids. Here the CDR3 reads CASGRTGLNTGELFF. The CDR3 DNA reads as TGTGCCAGCGGGAGGACAGGGTTAAACACCGGGGAGCTGTTTTTT.

CDR3 residues: CASSVRGDNSPLHF. CDR3 coding DNA: TGTGCCAGCAGCGTCAGGGGAGATAATTCACCCCTCCACTTT. The chain carries TRBV9 and TRBJ1-6; maybe TRBD1 (6 bases). Between the trimmed V and J ends, which lost 2 bases and 5 bases, there was a span of 8 bases. Per germline, CDR1 SGDLS and CDR2 YYNGEE. CDR3 size: 14 residues. Full variable domain (rest looked up from reference TRBV9 and TRBJ1-6): DSGVTQTPKHLITATGQRVTLRCSPRSGDLSVYWYQQSLDQGLQFLIQYYNGEERAKGNILERFSAQQFPDLHSELNLSSLELGDSALYFCASSVRGDNSPLHFGNGTRLTVT.

This clone was observed a single time. This chain links TRBV30 with TRBJ1-2, with 10 bases fitting TRBD1. The V gene end was trimmed by 5 bases and the J gene end by 0 bases; junction bases not matched to a gene: 3. CDR3 length equals 14 residues. Looked up from germline, CDR1 is GTSNPN and CDR2 is SVGIG (reference sequence). The CDR3 DNA is TGTGCCTGGGGAGGACAGGGGGCTAACTATGGCTACACCTTC. The encoded protein is CAWGGQGANYGYTF.

The table lists this clone with a count of one. The V call is TRBV5-5, the J call TRBJ2-3; 8 bases fit TRBD1. Unmatched junction bases numbered 14, after V lost 4 bases and J lost 4 bases. From germline, CDR1 is SGHKS and CDR2 YYEKEE (reference sequence). The CDR3 is 17 amino acids. The CDR3 sequence is CASSPTSWTGRADTQYF. CDR3 bases: TGTGCCAGCAGCCCGACTTCGTGGACAGGGAGAGCAGATACGCAGTATTTT.

The chain uses TRBV6-7 and TRBJ1-2, with 8 nucleotides matching TRBD1. TRBV6-7 counts as an open reading frame of uncertain function. With 6 bases clipped from V and 4 bases from J, the junction kept 16 bases outside the gene matches. The CDR3 has 17 residues. This CDR3 reads CASSYGQGGPRVYGYTF. The CDR3 nucleotides are TGTGCCAGCAGCTACGGACAGGGTGGCCCGCGGGTCTATGGCTACACCTTC.

The chain is built from TRBV5-1 and TRBJ1-2, with D perhaps TRBD1 (5 bases). Germline CDR1 is SGHRS and CDR2 is YFSETQ. The CDR3 loop spans 14 amino acids. Deletions cut 0 bases from V and 5 bases from J, with 11 bases between. The CDR3 is CASSLGEGRYGYTF. Written as DNA, the CDR3 is TGCGCCAGCAGCTTGGGGGAGGGACGATATGGCTACACCTTC. The variable domain in full, with the rest retrieved from reference TRBV5-1 and TRBJ1-2, is KAGVTQTPRYLIKTRGQQVTLSCSPISGHRSVSWYQQTPGQGLQFLFEYFSETQRNKGNFPGRFSGRQFSNSRSEMNVSTLELGDSALYLCASSLGEGRYGYTFGSGTRLTVV.

The chain joins TRBV6-1 to TRBJ1-1; a possible D gene is TRBD1 (5 bases). CDR1 MNHNS and CDR2 SASEGT come from the germline V gene. The V gene lost 5 bases and the J gene lost 0 bases, with 13 bases spanning the gap. This CDR3 has 15 amino acids. The CDR3 bases are TGTGCCAGCAGTACCGGACAAACCCTGAACACTGAAGCTTTCTTT. Translation: CASSTGQTLNTEAFF.

The V call is TRBV5-1, the J call TRBJ2-1; no clear D. The CDR3 length is 15 residues. Trimming left V 0 bases short and J 1 base short, with 8 bases between. Germline CDR1 SGHRS, CDR2 YFSETQ. Written as DNA, the CDR3 is TGCGCCAGCAGCTTGGGGCTAGAATCCTACAATGAGCAGTTCTTC. It codes for CASSLGLESYNEQFF.

This clone appeared once. V and J are TRBV5-1 and TRBJ2-5; D is ambiguous. Looked up from germline, CDR1 is SGHRS and CDR2 is YFSETQ. CDR3 size: 14 residues. With 4 bases removed from V and 1 base from J, the gap between germline ends came to 11 bases. This chain's CDR3 is CASSASWAQETQYF. DNA of the CDR3: TGCGCCAGCAGCGCCTCGTGGGCCCAAGAGACCCAGTACTTC.

This clone was detected once. This sequence joins TRBV14 and TRBJ1-2; D gene uncertain. Trimming removed 1 base from V and 4 bases from J, with 7 bases in between. Germline V CDR1 and CDR2: SGHDN, FVKESK. This CDR3 has 13 amino acids. The CDR3, as DNA: TGTGCCAGCAGCCAAGTCGGGTTCTATGGCTACACCTTC. Its protein product is CASSQVGFYGYTF. Using reference TRBV14 and TRBJ1-2 for the parts outside the CDR3, the full variable domain is EAGVTQFPSHSVIEKGQTVTLRCDPISGHDNLYWYRRVMGKEIKFLLHFVKESKQDESGMPNNRFLAERTGGTYSTLKVQPAELEDSGVYFCASSQVGFYGYTFGSGTRLTVV.

The V call is TRBV27, the J call TRBJ1-2; 7 nucleotides align to TRBD1. The CDR3 loop spans 14 amino acids. V shed 5 bases and J 6 bases; nucleotides not matched to a gene: 9. Germline values: CDR1 MNHEY, CDR2 SMNVEV (reference sequence). CDR3 sequence reads: CASSIGEGGNGYTF. The CDR3, as DNA: TGTGCCAGCAGTATTGGGGAAGGGGGCAATGGCTACACCTTC.

This rearrangement joins TRBV9 to TRBJ1-1; D not resolved. The V end lost 4 bases, the J end lost 1 base, and 11 bases lay between the germline ends. The CDR3 has 14 residues. CDR1 and CDR2 from the germline V gene are SGDLS and YYNGEE. The CDR3 reads CASSTTTWNTEAFF. In DNA, the CDR3 is TGTGCCAGCAGCACGACAACCTGGAACACTGAAGCTTTCTTT.

This sequence joins TRBV29-1 and TRBJ2-7; possibly TRBD2 for D (6 bases). Germline V gene sequence: CDR1 SQVTM, CDR2 ANQGSEA. The CDR3 runs 12 residues. CDR3 sequence (DNA): TGCAGTGGAGGGCAGAGCTCCTACGAGCAGTACTTC. Its protein is CSGGQSSYEQYF.

The CDR3 coding sequence is TGTGCCAGCAGCCAAGGAGACAGGGTTCAGTTCTTC. It translates to CASSQGDRVQFF. V usage is TRBV14 and J usage is TRBJ2-1, with TRBD1 matching over 7 bases. The CDR3 runs to 12 residues. The J segment lost 13 bases and the V segment lost 1 base, leaving 4 bases of the junction unmatched. CDR1 is SGHDN, CDR2 FVKESK, per germline.

The chain employs TRBV5-1 and TRBJ2-7; 7 nucleotides match TRBD1. Germline trimming cut 5 bases from V and 1 base from J; bases unmatched to any gene: 6. The CDR3 loop spans 14 amino acids. The V gene's germline CDR1 is SGHRS and CDR2 YFSETQ. The CDR3 coding sequence is TGCGCCAGCAGTCGGACAGGTGATTCCTACGAGCAGTACTTC. Its translation: CASSRTGDSYEQYF.

The chain recombines TRBV27 with TRBJ2-7, with 7 bases identical to TRBD1. This CDR3 is 15 amino acids long. The J segment lost 2 bases and the V segment lost 6 bases, leaving 10 bases of the junction unmatched. In germline, CDR1 is MNHEY, CDR2 SMNVEV (reference sequence). The CDR3 reads CASSRQGLPTYEQYF. The CDR3 coding sequence is TGTGCCAGCAGCAGACAGGGCCTCCCCACCTACGAGCAGTACTTC.

The chain carries TRBV7-2 and TRBJ1-1; 8 bases line up with TRBD1. This CDR3 contains 15 residues. Germline CDR1 is SGHTA and CDR2 is FQGNSA. The ends lost 6 bases at V and 1 base at J; junction bases unmatched: 7. CDR3 sequence reads: CASRSTDRGNTEAFF. The CDR3 nucleotides read TGTGCCAGCAGATCAACCGACAGGGGGAACACTGAAGCTTTCTTT.

This clone appeared a single time. This rearrangement joins TRBV29-1 to TRBJ2-7, with 8 bases fitting TRBD2. There are 14 residues in the CDR3. V shed 6 bases, J shed 4 bases, and the junction held 11 bases outside the gene matches. Germline V gene lookup returns CDR1 SQVTM and CDR2 ANQGSEA. The CDR3 reads CSVGGGRGGYEQYF. DNA for the CDR3: TGCAGCGTCGGGGGGGGCAGGGGAGGTTACGAGCAGTACTTC.

This clone has only a few counts. This chain connects TRBV6-5 to TRBJ2-7; 10 bases align to TRBD2. This CDR3 spans 14 amino acids. V dropped 7 bases and J dropped 4; count of bases not matched to a gene: 7. Germline CDR1 and CDR2: MNHEY and SVGAGI. The CDR3 bases are TGTGCCAGCACCCCTAGCGGGAGAGCGTACGAGCAGTACTTC. This sequence encodes CASTPSGRAYEQYF.

The chain links TRBV2 to TRBJ2-5, with a tentative D call TRBD2 (6 bases). CDR3 length: 13 residues. V shed 6 bases and J shed 4 bases, with 12 bases lying between them. From germline, CDR1 is SNHLY and CDR2 FYNNEI. The CDR3: CASSWREGETQYF. The CDR3 DNA sequence: TGTGCCAGCAGCTGGCGGGAAGGAGAGACCCAGTACTTC.

This chain uses TRBV6-5 with TRBJ2-7, with a weak D call TRBD1 (6 bases). The CDR3 is made up of 14 amino acids. The germline V gene has CDR1 MNHEY and CDR2 SVGAGI. V was cut by 6 bases and J by 0 bases, with 12 bases left in between. The CDR3 region has the DNA TGTGCCAGCAGAGTTGACAGGAGCTCCTACGAGCAGTACTTC. Amino acids: CASRVDRSSYEQYF.

Here the CDR3 reads CSATARYGYTF. In DNA, the CDR3 is TGCAGTGCTACCGCCCGGTATGGCTACACCTTC. V usage is TRBV20-1 and J usage is TRBJ1-2; D is uncertain. V dropped 4 bases and J dropped 5 bases, with 8 bases sitting between them. The CDR3 contains 11 residues. Germline lookup yields CDR1 DFQATT and CDR2 SNEGSKA (reference sequence).

V is TRBV7-3 and J is TRBJ2-5; 7 nucleotides align to TRBD2. Germline CDR1 reads SGHTA; CDR2 reads FQGTGA. V lost 5 bases, J lost 5 bases, and 8 bases stayed unmatched. The CDR3 loop spans 14 amino acids. The CDR3 sequence is CASSPYRDYETQYF. The CDR3 nucleotides are TGTGCCAGCAGCCCGTACCGGGACTATGAGACCCAGTACTTC.

The J gene is TRBJ2-1, the V gene TRBV29-1; 11 bases align to TRBD2. J gave up 3 bases and V 5 bases, and 3 bases lay outside the gene matches. Germline CDR1 SQVTM, CDR2 ANQGSEA. This CDR3 comprises 14 residues. The CDR3 here is CSVRLAGIYNEQFF. CDR3 DNA: TGCAGCGTTCGACTAGCGGGAATCTACAATGAGCAGTTCTTC.

V gene TRBV5-6 combines with J gene TRBJ2-1, with TRBD1 matching over 8 bases. Trimming cost V 4 bases and J 3 bases; bases outside gene matches: 6. CDR3 length: 15 residues. The germline gives CDR1 SGHDT, CDR2 YYEEEE. The CDR3 loop is CASSRGQDHYNEQFF. CDR3 coding DNA: TGTGCCAGCAGCCGGGGACAGGACCACTACAATGAGCAGTTCTTC.

The rearrangement joins TRBV11-3 to TRBJ2-7; 9 nucleotides line up with TRBD1. CDR3 length: 15 amino acids. Unmatched junction bases numbered 9, after V lost 5 bases and J lost 4 bases. Looked up from germline, CDR1 is SGHNT and CDR2 is YENEEA. The CDR3 nucleotides read TGTGCCAGCAGCCCGGGGGCACAGGGGGCTTACGAGCAGTACTTC. This sequence encodes CASSPGAQGAYEQYF.

J is TRBJ1-2 and V is TRBV6-6, with 9 bases identical to TRBD1. V gave up 4 bases and J gave up 2 bases; unmatched junction bases: 5. Germline-derived CDR1 and CDR2 are MNHNY and SVGAGI (reference sequence). There are 15 residues in the CDR3. CDR3 sequence (DNA): TGTGCCAGCAGTTGGACCGGGACAGGGAACTATGGCTACACCTTC. Residues: CASSWTGTGNYGYTF.

Note on this clone: Other DNA sequences in the sample encode the same CDR3. This chain links TRBV19 with TRBJ1-1; D remains unclear. CDR3 length: 13 amino acids. Germline V gives CDR1 LNHDA, CDR2 SQIVND (reference sequence). Trimming shortened V by 4 bases and J by 1 base, and 7 bases separated the two germline ends. CDR3 DNA: TGTGCCAGTAGTAAAACCAGGAACACTGAAGCTTTCTTT. Its protein product is CASSKTRNTEAFF.

The sample holds a few counts of this clone. The V call is TRBV2, the J call TRBJ2-1, with TRBD1 matching over 10 bases. The CDR3 spans 15 residues. The germline V gene encodes CDR1 SNHLY and CDR2 FYNNEI. The V segment lost 4 bases and the J segment 3 bases; nucleotides outside the gene matches: 3. For the CDR3, the DNA is TGTGCCAGCAGTGCGTGGACAGGGGGCTACAATGAGCAGTTCTTC. It codes for CASSAWTGGYNEQFF.

This clone was counted a single time. The V call is TRBV28, the J call TRBJ2-1; 14 nucleotides line up with TRBD2. Germline loops: CDR1 MDHEN, CDR2 SYDVKM. CDR3 length equals 18 residues. Trimming removed 4 bases from V and 5 bases from J; junction bases left unmatched: 10. The CDR3 spells CASSSYPGLAGGDNEQFF. The CDR3 DNA reads as TGTGCCAGCAGTTCATACCCAGGACTAGCGGGAGGAGACAATGAGCAGTTCTTC.

With regard to this clone: Other DNA variants within this sample encode the same CDR3. The V gene is TRBV28, the J gene TRBJ1-4, with D possibly being TRBD1 (6 bases). V gave up 4 bases and J gave up 1 base, with 7 bases separating them. Germline values: CDR1 MDHEN, CDR2 SYDVKM. The CDR3 is made up of 14 amino acids. Here the CDR3 DNA reads TGTGCCAGCAGTTCGGGACAAACTAATGAAAAACTGTTTTTT. Its protein product is CASSSGQTNEKLFF.